Presented here are 15 T cell receptor beta chains from one specimen sequenced in a study of identical twins. TCRdb ran MiXCR on the 5' RACE reads and lists one entry per CDR3 protein. The data show 690,000 or so distinct CDR3 sequences, roughly 6.2% seen once. The sequenced material came from naive T cells sorted from blood. These receptors came from a man aged 18 to 35 in good health.

In its sample, this clonotype was seen many times. The gene calls are TRBV24-1 and TRBJ2-1, with 7 bases that match TRBD1. From germline, CDR1 is KGHDR and CDR2 SFDVKD. With 5 bases clipped from V and 8 bases from J, the junction kept 23 bases outside the gene matches. There are 19 residues in the CDR3. DNA of the CDR3: TGTGCCACCAGTGCAAAGGTACATACGACAGGGATTCGGTTCGATGAGCAGTTCTTC. Translating it yields CATSAKVHTTGIRFDEQFF.

This clonotype was counted a few times. This chain links TRBV5-1 with TRBJ2-1; TRBD1 matches 10 bases. V trimming: 4 bases; J trimming: 5 bases; junction bases outside the gene matches: 6. This CDR3 is built from 15 residues. Germline lookup yields CDR1 SGHRS and CDR2 YFSETQ. The CDR3, as DNA: TGCGCCAGCAGCGCCCGGGACAGGGGAAACAATGAGCAGTTCTTC. This translates into CASSARDRGNNEQFF.

This chain connects TRBV11-3 to TRBJ2-1; 9 bases align to TRBD1. Unmatched junction bases numbered 8, after V lost 0 bases and J lost 8 bases. The CDR3 length is 16 residues. Per germline, CDR1 SGHNT and CDR2 YENEEA. The CDR3 loop is CASSLEWDRAPHEQFF. Written as DNA, the CDR3 is TGTGCCAGCAGCTTAGAATGGGACAGGGCCCCCCATGAGCAGTTCTTC.

This clonotype was counted ten times or more. The chain links TRBV28 to TRBJ1-2; 8 nucleotides align to TRBD1. The germline CDR1 and CDR2 sequences are MDHEN and SYDVKM. This CDR3 contains 13 residues. The V segment lost 6 bases and the J segment 5 bases; nucleotides outside the gene matches: 5. The DNA for the CDR3 is TGTGCCAGCAGCCAGGGGGCGGGGTATGGCTACACCTTC. This encodes CASSQGAGYGYTF.

This clonotype was picked up many times. The chain combines TRBV24-1 with TRBJ2-3; the match to TRBD2 covers 7 bases. CDR1 and CDR2 from the germline V gene are KGHDR and SFDVKD. The ends lost 9 bases at V and 2 bases at J; junction bases unmatched: 7. The CDR3 is 14 amino acids. The CDR3 here is CATGGGLLTDTQYF. CDR3 sequence (DNA): TGTGCCACCGGGGGAGGGCTACTCACAGATACGCAGTATTTT.

This clonotype has just a few counts. V and J are TRBV20-1 and TRBJ1-1, with a tentative D call TRBD1 (6 bases). The CDR3 covers 15 residues. With 1 base removed from V and 6 bases from J, the gap between germline ends came to 18 bases. Per the germline V gene, CDR1 is DFQATT and CDR2 is SNEGSKA (reference sequence). CDR3 bases: TGCAGTGCTAGAGCGGGACTCCGGGCAGGGGCTGAAGCTTTCTTT. Protein: CSARAGLRAGAEAFF.

This clonotype was picked up many times. J is TRBJ2-2 and V is TRBV6-2 or TRBV6-3; D uncertain. CDR3 length: 14 amino acids. Trimming took 8 bases from V and 1 from J, leaving 11 bases between them. Germline V gene data show CDR1 as MNHEY and CDR2 as SVGEGT. The CDR3 DNA sequence: TGTGCCAGCGGGGTACCCAAGAACACCGGGGAGCTGTTTTTT. As protein: CASGVPKNTGELFF.

This clonotype was seen ten or more times. V gene TRBV29-1 combines with J gene TRBJ1-3; D is unclear. The CDR3 sequence is 12 residues long. The ends were cut back, 4 bases at V and 4 bases at J, with 8 bases in the middle. Per germline, CDR1 SQVTM and CDR2 ANQGSEA. CDR3 DNA: TGCAGCGTTGTTAAACCCGGAAACACCATATATTTT. It encodes CSVVKPGNTIYF.

There are many counts of this clonotype. V and J are TRBV5-1 and TRBJ1-1, with 8 nucleotides matching TRBD1. The V gene end was trimmed by 8 bases and the J gene end by 6 bases; junction bases not matched to a gene: 18. In germline, CDR1 is SGHRS, CDR2 YFSETQ. The CDR3 runs 16 residues. CDR3 sequence (DNA): TGCGCCAGTGGACAGGGATCATCGATTCAGGCCGCTGAAGCTTTCTTT. Its protein is CASGQGSSIQAAEAFF.

The sample holds a few counts of this clonotype. The V gene is TRBV5-5, the J gene TRBJ2-1; D is unresolved. Trimming shortened V by 0 bases and J by 4 bases, and 11 bases separated the two germline ends. CDR3 length: 15 residues. Per germline, CDR1 SGHKS and CDR2 YYEKEE (reference sequence). As DNA, the CDR3 is TGTGCCAGCAGCTTGGAGACTGTTCGTTACAATGAGCAGTTCTTC. Protein sequence: CASSLETVRYNEQFF.

The V and J genes are TRBV14 and TRBJ1-1, with D unclear. Germline-derived CDR1 and CDR2 are SGHDN and FVKESK. This CDR3 has 14 residues. Deletions cut 8 bases from V and 2 bases from J, with 15 bases between. The CDR3 is CASSPRQLNTEAFF. Here the CDR3 DNA reads TGTGCCAGCTCACCACGGCAGCTAAACACTGAAGCTTTCTTT.

The rearrangement uses TRBV24-1 and TRBJ2-1, with 8 bases fitting TRBD2. Germline V CDR1 and CDR2: KGHDR, SFDVKD. The CDR3 sequence is 16 residues long. V was clipped by 4 bases and J by 4 bases; unmatched bases: 8. CDR3 DNA: TGTGCCACCAGTGACCCGCGGGCTAGCGGGTACAATGAGCAGTTCTTC. Protein: CATSDPRASGYNEQFF.

This clonotype appeared many times. V is TRBV24-1 and J is TRBJ2-7, with D maybe TRBD2 (7 bases). V was pared by 12 bases and J by 3 bases, with 14 bases between. CDR1 KGHDR and CDR2 SFDVKD come from the germline V gene. CDR3 length: 12 amino acids. The CDR3 spells CAGRGRLYEQYV. The CDR3 nucleotides are TGTGCCGGGCGGGGGCGCCTCTACGAGCAGTACGTC.

This clonotype was picked up a small number of times. The chain has TRBV20-1 and TRBJ1-2; the match to TRBD1 covers 9 bases. CDR1 is DFQATT, CDR2 SNEGSKA, per germline (reference sequence). There are 13 residues in the CDR3. Trimming removed 6 bases from V and 11 bases from J; junction bases left unmatched: 13. The CDR3 loop reads CSAPPGTGRGYTF. In DNA form, the CDR3 reads TGCAGTGCGCCCCCCGGGACAGGGCGTGGGTACACCTTC.

The table lists this clonotype with a few counts. V is TRBV30 and J is TRBJ2-3; perhaps TRBD2 as D (6 bases). CDR3 length equals 15 residues. Germline V gene data show CDR1 as GTSNPN and CDR2 as SVGIG (reference sequence). Trimming stripped 0 bases from V and 0 bases from J, with 10 bases between. Written as DNA, the CDR3 is TGTGCCTGGAGTGTACGCGGGACTAGCACAGATACGCAGTATTTT. Protein sequence: CAWSVRGTSTDTQYF.